These 25 T cell receptor beta chains originate from one sample sequenced in a study of T cell responses to AZD1222 COVID-19 vaccine. Assay used: immunoSEQ multiplex PCR; TCRdb lists only in-frame clones, some missing. The sample consists of about 110,000 clones, around nine tenths of them appearing once. The specimen comprised peripheral blood, sampled on day 0 of MenACWY control vaccination. The receptor source for this set is an adult in good health.

The sample holds one count of this clone. The V gene is TRBV3-1 (or the pseudogene TRBV3-2), the J gene TRBJ2-5; 9 bases are shared with TRBD1. The germline V gene encodes CDR1 LGHDT and CDR2 YNNKEL (reference sequence). The CDR3 is 14 amino acids. Unmatched junction bases numbered 5, after V lost 5 bases and J lost 4 bases. The CDR3 protein is CASSANRGPETQYF. The CDR3 DNA reads TGTGCCAGCAGCGCGAACAGGGGGCCAGAGACCCAGTACTTC.

This rearrangement joins TRBV6-1 to TRBJ1-4, with 9 bases aligning to TRBD1. J gave up 7 bases and V 0 bases, and 6 bases lay outside the gene matches. This CDR3 comprises 16 residues. Per germline, CDR1 MNHNS and CDR2 SASEGT. The CDR3 protein is CASSEALQGAGEKLFF. CDR3 nucleotide sequence: TGTGCCAGCAGTGAAGCCTTACAGGGGGCTGGTGAAAAACTGTTTTTT.

This clone showed up just once. The CDR3 spells CSVSGTGDYDNYGYTF. CDR3 DNA: TGCAGCGTTTCGGGGACAGGGGATTATGATAACTATGGCTACACCTTC. This rearrangement joins TRBV29-1 to TRBJ1-2; TRBD1 matches at 10 bases. This CDR3 contains 16 residues. The germline CDR1 and CDR2 sequences are SQVTM and ANQGSEA. Trimming removed 5 bases from V and 1 base from J; junction bases left unmatched: 10.

The chain recombines TRBV11-3 with TRBJ2-1; D may be TRBD1 (6 bases). This CDR3 spans 14 amino acids. V was pared by 5 bases and J by 5 bases, with 13 bases between. From germline, CDR1 is SGHNT and CDR2 YENEEA. Here the CDR3 DNA reads TGTGCCAGCAGCAAAGGGGGTATCAACAATGAGCAGTTCTTC. It yields the protein CASSKGGINNEQFF.

V and J are TRBV6-5 and TRBJ2-5; D gene ambiguous. Trimming removed 2 bases from V and 7 bases from J, with 5 bases in between. The germline gives CDR1 MNHEY, CDR2 SVGAGI. This CDR3 has 11 amino acids. CDR3 region: CASSYGPTQYF. The CDR3 nucleotides read TGTGCCAGCAGTTACGGGCCGACCCAGTACTTC.

The sample holds a few counts of this clone. The CDR3 bases are TGTGCCAGCAGCGTACAGGGTCATGAGCAGTTCTTC. Translation gives CASSVQGHEQFF. This chain uses TRBV7-2 with TRBJ2-1; D is possibly TRBD1 (6 bases). The length of the CDR3 is 12 residues. Germline V gene data show CDR1 as SGHTA and CDR2 as FQGNSA. Trimming shortened V by 5 bases and J by 8 bases, and 10 bases separated the two germline ends. The full variable domain, with the rest looked up from reference TRBV7-2 and TRBJ2-1, is GAGVSQSPSNKVTEKGKDVELRCDPISGHTALYWYRQSLGQGLEFLIYFQGNSAPDKSGLPSDRFSAERTGGSVSTLTIQRTQQEDSAVYLCASSVQGHEQFFGPGTRLTVL.

The V and J genes are TRBV16 and TRBJ1-2, with D possibly TRBD1 on 6 matching bases. The CDR3 contains 13 residues. Germline V gene lookup returns CDR1 KGHSY and CDR2 FQNENV. The V end lost 2 bases, the J end lost 2 bases, and 6 bases lay between the germline ends. Here the CDR3 reads CASSQGQNYGYTF. DNA of the CDR3: TGTGCCAGCAGCCAAGGACAGAACTATGGCTACACCTTC.

The chain uses TRBV5-4 and TRBJ2-5; 8 nucleotides agree with TRBD2. Trimming removed 4 bases from V and 2 bases from J; junction bases left unmatched: 4. Germline lookup yields CDR1 SGHNT and CDR2 YYREEE (reference sequence). The CDR3 is made up of 14 amino acids. CDR3 sequence reads: CASSARGVQETQYF. DNA for the CDR3: TGTGCCAGCAGCGCGCGGGGGGTGCAAGAGACCCAGTACTTC.

This chain uses TRBV27 with TRBJ2-7; D is perhaps TRBD2 (7 bases). The CDR3 has 17 residues. Germline V gene sequence: CDR1 MNHEY, CDR2 SMNVEV (reference sequence). V lost 1 base and J lost 2, with 18 bases in between. The CDR3 sequence is CASSLLGGPLGTYEQYF. CDR3 DNA sequence: TGTGCCAGCAGTTTATTGGGGGGGCCCCTTGGAACCTACGAGCAGTACTTC.

The chain recombines TRBV2 with TRBJ1-2; D gene uncertain. Between the trimmed V and J ends, which lost 3 bases and 2 bases, there was a span of 7 bases. The germline V gene encodes CDR1 SNHLY and CDR2 FYNNEI. The CDR3 runs 13 residues. CDR3 sequence (DNA): TGTGCCAGCAGTGATTCCAGAAACTATGGCTACACCTTC. It yields the protein CASSDSRNYGYTF.

This chain joins TRBV5-1 and TRBJ1-1; D might be TRBD1 (6 bases). The ends were cut back, 2 bases at V and 0 bases at J, with 11 bases in the middle. Germline CDR1 SGHRS, CDR2 YFSETQ. The CDR3 sequence is 15 residues long. The CDR3 nucleotides are TGCGCCAGCAGCTTTACCGACAGGTTGAACACTGAAGCTTTCTTT. Protein: CASSFTDRLNTEAFF.

The chain uses TRBV11-2 and TRBJ2-1, with 9 bases fitting TRBD2. Germline V gives CDR1 SGHAT, CDR2 FQNNGV. V lost 6 bases to trimming and J lost 13 bases; unmatched junction nucleotides: 7. This CDR3 has 12 residues. CDR3 sequence: CASRPDSGGQFF. CDR3 DNA sequence: TGTGCCAGCAGGCCTGATAGCGGGGGCCAGTTCTTC.

The chain is built from TRBV28 and TRBJ1-6, with TRBD1 identical over 8 bases. The CDR3 length is 16 residues. From germline, CDR1 is MDHEN and CDR2 SYDVKM. With 5 bases clipped from V and 10 bases from J, the junction kept 13 bases outside the gene matches. The CDR3 region has the DNA TGTGCCAGCAGTCGTGGATCGACAGGGGCTACCTCACCCCTCCACTTT. Its protein is CASSRGSTGATSPLHF.

The chain links TRBV7-9 to TRBJ1-2; a possible D gene is TRBD1 (5 bases). From germline, CDR1 is SEHNR and CDR2 FQNEAQ (reference sequence). This CDR3 contains 12 residues. Trimming cost V 1 base and J 10 bases, with 10 bases left between them. CDR3 region: CASSLGQGPYTF. The CDR3 DNA follows: TGTGCCAGCAGCTTAGGGCAGGGACCCTACACCTTC.

For the CDR3, the DNA is TGTGCCAGCAGCCAACACGAAGGACTGCTGACCTTC. It codes for CASSQHEGLLTF. The rearrangement uses TRBV3-1 (or the pseudogene TRBV3-2) and TRBJ1-2, with D hard to call. Trimming shortened V by 2 bases and J by 14 bases, and 15 bases separated the two germline ends. Germline V gene data show CDR1 as LGHDT and CDR2 as YNNKEL (reference sequence). CDR3 length equals 12 residues.

This chain links TRBV27 with TRBJ1-2, with D perhaps TRBD1 (5 bases). The CDR3 length is 13 residues. V was pared by 5 bases and J by 8 bases, with 15 bases between. Germline-derived CDR1 and CDR2 are MNHEY and SMNVEV (reference sequence). As DNA, the CDR3 is TGTGCCAGCAGTGTTTCTAATGGGGCGGGCTACACCTTC. This sequence encodes CASSVSNGAGYTF.

A few counts support this clone. The chain links TRBV7-2 to TRBJ1-1; possible D gene TRBD1, 5 bases. This CDR3 spans 16 amino acids. Trimming pared 4 bases from V and 4 bases from J, leaving 19 bases between. Germline-derived CDR1 and CDR2 are SGHTA and FQGNSA. In nucleotides, the CDR3 is TGTGCCAGCAGCTCCCGACAGAGCGGGGCGGGCACTGAAGCTTTCTTT. Encoded protein: CASSSRQSGAGTEAFF.

The J gene is TRBJ1-3, the V gene TRBV24-1; the D gene is possibly TRBD1 (6 bases). Germline V gene sequence: CDR1 KGHDR, CDR2 SFDVKD. V lost 1 base and J lost 0, with 18 bases in between. The CDR3 sequence is 19 residues long. The CDR3, as DNA: TGTGCCACCAGTGATTTCCCGGGGGCCATTAATTCCTCTGGAAACACCATATATTTT. Translating it yields CATSDFPGAINSSGNTIYF.

This clone has only a few counts. The chain links TRBV20-1 to TRBJ1-1, with D perhaps matching TRBD1 (6 bases). This CDR3 has 11 amino acids. CDR1 DFQATT and CDR2 SNEGSKA come from the germline V gene (reference sequence). The V end lost 6 bases, the J end lost 3 bases, and 8 bases lay between the germline ends. In DNA form, the CDR3 reads TGCAGTGCGGCAGGGGACACTGAAGCTTTCTTT. Encoded protein: CSAAGDTEAFF.

This chain uses TRBV27 with TRBJ2-7, with TRBD2 matching over 8 bases. Unmatched junction bases numbered 7, after V lost 6 bases and J lost 6 bases. Germline CDR1 is MNHEY and CDR2 is SMNVEV (reference sequence). This CDR3 is 13 amino acids long. The CDR3 loop reads CASSLGGAGEQYF. CDR3 coding DNA: TGTGCCAGCAGCCTCGGGGGGGCGGGCGAGCAGTACTTC.

V usage is TRBV7-2 and J usage is TRBJ1-2; 9 bases fit TRBD1. After removal of 2 bases from V and 5 bases from J, the junction contained 3 bases not matched to a gene. The CDR3 covers 14 residues. CDR1 is SGHTA, CDR2 FQGNSA, per germline. The CDR3 DNA reads TGTGCCAGCAGCTTACCGGGACAGGGTTATGGCTACACCTTC. This translates into CASSLPGQGYGYTF.

This clone is a singleton in its sample. The J gene is TRBJ1-1, the V gene TRBV6-5; 7 bases map to TRBD1. V shed 5 bases, J shed 1 base, and the junction held 7 bases outside the gene matches. Germline V gene lookup returns CDR1 MNHEY and CDR2 SVGAGI. CDR3 length: 15 amino acids. DNA for the CDR3: TGTGCCAGCAGTAGACAGGGTGTAGGGAACACTGAAGCTTTCTTT. It encodes CASSRQGVGNTEAFF.

The J gene is TRBJ2-7, the V gene TRBV4-2, with D possibly TRBD1 on 6 matching bases. This CDR3 has 14 residues. Trimming took off 0 bases at V and 3 bases at J, with 9 bases between the two ends. CDR1 LGHNA and CDR2 YNFKEQ come from the germline V gene. Written as DNA, the CDR3 is TGTGCCAGCAGCCAAGAGGAAGGGGGCTACGAGCAGTACTTC. It translates to CASSQEEGGYEQYF.

The V and J genes are TRBV14 and TRBJ1-1; D remains ambiguous. Trimming left V 1 base short and J 11 bases short, with 14 bases between. Per germline, CDR1 SGHDN and CDR2 FVKESK. The CDR3 consists of 13 residues. CDR3 DNA sequence: TGTGCCAGCAGCCAAGGCGCGAAGGAGGAGGCTTTCTTT. Translating it yields CASSQGAKEEAFF. Variable domain in full (rest from reference TRBV14 and TRBJ1-1): EAGVTQFPSHSVIEKGQTVTLRCDPISGHDNLYWYRRVMGKEIKFLLHFVKESKQDESGMPNNRFLAERTGGTYSTLKVQPAELEDSGVYFCASSQGAKEEAFFGQGTRLTVV.

The rearrangement links TRBV18 to TRBJ2-7, with 8 bases matching TRBD2. This CDR3 has 16 residues. The germline CDR1 and CDR2 sequences are KGHSH and LQKENI. V lost 3 bases and J lost 5; bases outside the gene matches: 12. CDR3 bases: TGTGCCAGCTCACCCGAAGACCGACTAGCGAGCCACGAGCAGTACTTC. Translated, it gives CASSPEDRLASHEQYF.